Listed here are 10 T cell receptor beta chains from one sample, sequenced in a study of control samples from healthy donors and cancer patients. This table comes from immunoSEQ multiplex PCR, and its TCRdb copy is limited to in-frame clones, with some not included. The sample has approximately 150,000 clones, roughly 94% seen once. Sequenced input: blood. The receptors were gathered from a woman aged 18 to 35 in good health.

V gene TRBV5-6 combines with J gene TRBJ2-1, with D tentatively TRBD1 or TRBD2 (5 bases each). V lost 1 base and J lost 2, with 19 bases in between. Looked up from germline, CDR1 is SGHDT and CDR2 is YYEEEE. This CDR3 spans 18 amino acids. Written as DNA, the CDR3 is TGTGCCAGCAGCTTGTTAACCTCCGGGACGGGACCCTACAATGAGCAGTTCTTC. Encoded protein: CASSLLTSGTGPYNEQFF.

This clone was seen a few times. The chain couples TRBV9 to TRBJ2-1; D is possibly TRBD2 (6 bases). The CDR3 length is 14 residues. Germline lookup yields CDR1 SGDLS and CDR2 YYNGEE. Trimming left V 0 bases short and J 9 bases short, with 13 bases between. The CDR3 sequence: CASSVDNGRGEQFF. The CDR3 DNA reads TGTGCCAGCAGCGTAGACAACGGGAGAGGTGAGCAGTTCTTC.

The J gene is TRBJ2-5, the V gene TRBV5-4; 7 nucleotides line up with TRBD1. V lost 3 bases to trimming and J lost 4 bases; unmatched junction nucleotides: 0. The CDR3 covers 12 residues. Germline V gene sequence: CDR1 SGHNT, CDR2 YYREEE (reference sequence). The DNA of the CDR3 is TGTGCCAGCAGCTGGGACAGAGAGACCCAGTACTTC. Encoded protein: CASSWDRETQYF.

The chain links TRBV18 to TRBJ1-4; a possible D gene is TRBD1 (6 bases). This CDR3 comprises 14 residues. V lost 3 bases, J lost 8 bases, and 13 bases lay in between. Germline CDR1 and CDR2: KGHSH and LQKENI. Here the CDR3 reads CASSPDRLIEKLFF. The CDR3 nucleotides are TGTGCCAGCTCACCCGACAGGCTGATAGAAAAACTGTTTTTT.

The chain is built from TRBV18 and TRBJ2-2; D not certain. Trimming took off 1 base at V and 1 base at J, with 13 bases between the two ends. The CDR3 runs to 17 residues. Germline CDR1 reads KGHSH; CDR2 reads LQKENI. CDR3 in amino acids: CASSPRSPDGNTGELFF. CDR3 in DNA: TGTGCCAGCTCACCACGATCCCCAGACGGGAACACCGGGGAGCTGTTTTTT.

This rearrangement joins TRBV10-3 to TRBJ1-2, with D perhaps TRBD1 (5 bases). Germline loops: CDR1 ENHRY, CDR2 SYGVKD. This CDR3 spans 13 amino acids. Between the trimmed V and J ends, which lost 6 bases and 6 bases, there was a span of 14 bases. CDR3 sequence reads: CAIRGLPVDGYTF. As DNA, the CDR3 is TGTGCCATCAGGGGACTCCCTGTGGATGGCTACACCTTC.

The chain joins TRBV21-1 to TRBJ2-1; the table assigns TRBD2, which was not confirmed against the DNA. TRBV21-1 is a pseudogene. The CDR3 contains 8 residues. CDR3 protein: CLGNEQFF. Written as DNA, the CDR3 is TGTCTAGGCAATGAGCAGTTCTTC.

This chain connects TRBV28 to TRBJ1-1; D is possibly TRBD1 (5 bases). Between the trimmed V and J ends, which lost 1 base and 5 bases, there was a span of 8 bases. The CDR3 is made up of 13 amino acids. In germline, CDR1 is MDHEN, CDR2 SYDVKM. The CDR3 loop reads CASSLSPGTEAFF. The CDR3 coding sequence is TGTGCCAGCAGTTTATCCCCAGGGACTGAAGCTTTCTTT.

The CDR3 coding sequence is TGTGCCAGCAGCCGGGGGGACGACGAGCAGTACTTC. Its protein product is CASSRGDDEQYF. The V and J genes are TRBV3-1 (or the pseudogene TRBV3-2) and TRBJ2-7; a possible D gene is TRBD2 (6 bases). Germline CDR1 is LGHDT and CDR2 is YNNKEL (reference sequence). The CDR3 runs to 12 residues. V shed 4 bases and J shed 5 bases, with 9 bases lying between them.

The gene calls are TRBV5-1 and TRBJ2-7; TRBD2 matches 8 bases. CDR1 and CDR2 (germline): SGHRS, YFSETQ. This CDR3 comprises 14 residues. V shed 4 bases, J shed 7 bases, and the junction held 10 bases outside the gene matches. CDR3 residues: CASSQTGGVQEQYF. CDR3 nucleotides: TGCGCCAGCAGCCAAACCGGGGGGGTACAAGAGCAGTACTTC.